Shown below are 27 T cell receptor beta chains from a single sample sequenced in a study of blood T cell repertoires in COVID-19. Only in-frame clones appear in the TCRdb table, and some are missing; sequencing was by immunoSEQ multiplex PCR. The table records around 330,000 clones, approximately 91% of them present only once. Sequencing was carried out using PBMCs or T cells enriched from blood (not recorded which). The receptors shown here come from a woman aged 35 to 49 who had recovered from COVID-19.

V gene TRBV5-5 combines with J gene TRBJ2-7; perhaps TRBD2 as D (6 bases). Trimming left V 7 bases short and J 1 base short, with 18 bases between. Germline-derived CDR1 and CDR2 are SGHKS and YYEKEE (reference sequence). The CDR3 totals 15 residues. CDR3 sequence: CASELYWGESYEQYF. The CDR3 nucleotides are TGTGCCAGCGAACTTTATTGGGGGGAATCCTACGAGCAGTACTTC.

This clone was seen a single time. This chain uses TRBV6-2 or TRBV6-3 with TRBJ2-5, with a tentative D call TRBD1 (6 bases). V was shortened by 6 bases and J by 2 bases, with 19 bases between the two germline ends. The CDR3 length is 16 residues. CDR1 is MNHEY and CDR2 is SVGEGT in the germline V gene. CDR3 amino acids: CASSSNTRGFQETQYF. In nucleotides, the CDR3 is TGTGCCAGCAGCTCGAACACTAGGGGGTTTCAAGAGACCCAGTACTTC.

V is TRBV11-2 and J is TRBJ1-5; D may be TRBD1 (5 bases). Trimming pared 0 bases from V and 6 bases from J, leaving 6 bases between. The CDR3 runs to 13 residues. CDR1 SGHAT and CDR2 FQNNGV come from the germline V gene. As DNA, the CDR3 is TGTGCCAGCAGCTTAGAAAGGGGTCAGCCCCAGCATTTT. Encoded protein: CASSLERGQPQHF.

The chain employs TRBV11-2 and TRBJ1-2; D perhaps matches TRBD1 (5 bases). The V gene lost 4 bases and the J gene lost 4 bases, with 16 bases spanning the gap. This CDR3 comprises 15 residues. Germline V CDR1 and CDR2: SGHAT, FQNNGV. This CDR3 reads CASSSTLGPSYGYTF. The CDR3 DNA is TGTGCCAGCAGCTCTACCCTGGGGCCTTCCTATGGCTACACCTTC.

The chain couples TRBV10-1 to TRBJ1-5; the match to TRBD1 covers 8 bases. The CDR3 runs 14 residues. The V gene's germline CDR1 is WNHNN and CDR2 SYGVQD (reference sequence). V lost 7 bases, J lost 2 bases, and 4 bases stayed unmatched. Written as DNA, the CDR3 is TGCGCCAGCAAGGCGACAGGGGGCAATCAGCCCCAGCATTTT. Its protein is CASKATGGNQPQHF.

The chain links TRBV30 to TRBJ2-4; 8 bases line up with TRBD1. V lost 2 bases to trimming and J lost 2 bases; unmatched junction nucleotides: 5. Germline V gene lookup returns CDR1 GTSNPN and CDR2 SVGIG (reference sequence). The CDR3 sequence is 15 residues long. The CDR3 here is CAWSNRGLTKNIQYF. The CDR3 region has the DNA TGTGCCTGGAGTAACAGGGGGTTAACCAAAAACATTCAGTACTTC.

This clone has a count of ten or more. This chain joins TRBV10-3 and TRBJ1-6; D gene unclear. CDR1 is ENHRY and CDR2 is SYGVKD in the germline V gene. The CDR3 totals 15 residues. The V end was cut by 7 bases, the J end by 3 bases, with 13 bases between. In nucleotides, the CDR3 is TGTGCCATCAACCCTGACGGAGACTATAATTCACCCCTCCACTTT. As protein: CAINPDGDYNSPLHF.

The V and J genes are TRBV5-4 and TRBJ1-6; D unresolved. The length of the CDR3 is 16 residues. Trimming shortened V by 3 bases and J by 5 bases, and 15 bases separated the two germline ends. CDR1 and CDR2 (germline): SGHNT, YYREEE (reference sequence). DNA of the CDR3: TGTGCCAGCAGCTCGCCTGGGGTGGAGGATAATTCACCCCTCCACTTT. Translated, it gives CASSSPGVEDNSPLHF.

V and J are TRBV13 and TRBJ2-7; 10 bases fit TRBD2. This CDR3 is 15 amino acids long. The germline V gene encodes CDR1 PRHDT and CDR2 FYEKMQ (reference sequence). V shed 2 bases, J shed 5 bases, and the junction held 6 bases outside the gene matches. This CDR3 reads CASSLWLAGVHEQYF. The CDR3 nucleotides are TGTGCCAGCAGCTTATGGCTAGCGGGAGTCCACGAGCAGTACTTC.

The rearrangement links TRBV5-1 to TRBJ2-1; 7 positions agree with TRBD1. The ends lost 2 bases at V and 9 bases at J; junction bases unmatched: 8. Germline CDR1 is SGHRS and CDR2 is YFSETQ. The CDR3 spans 14 residues. The CDR3 DNA follows: TGCGCCAGCAGCTTAGAACAGGGGAAGGTTGAGCAGTTCTTC. Translating it yields CASSLEQGKVEQFF.

This chain joins TRBV3-1 (or the pseudogene TRBV3-2) and TRBJ2-7; 8 bases align to TRBD1. V trimming: 4 bases; J trimming: 2 bases; junction bases outside the gene matches: 7. Germline values: CDR1 LGHDT, CDR2 YNNKEL (reference sequence). The CDR3 is 15 residues long. DNA for the CDR3: TGTGCCAGCAGCCCCCGGGACAGGCCAACCTACGAGCAGTACTTC. It is translated as CASSPRDRPTYEQYF.

The gene calls are TRBV9 and TRBJ2-5, with D tentatively TRBD2 (5 bases). This CDR3 has 12 amino acids. CDR1 and CDR2 (germline): SGDLS, YYNGEE. The V and J ends lost 2 bases and 8 bases respectively, with 10 bases between them. The DNA for the CDR3 is TGTGCCAGCAGCGTGGGAGCGTCCACCCAGTACTTC. As protein: CASSVGASTQYF.

V gene TRBV28 combines with J gene TRBJ1-1; a possible D gene is TRBD1 (6 bases). This CDR3 region has 15 residues. The germline CDR1 and CDR2 sequences are MDHEN and SYDVKM. Trimming pared 5 bases from V and 1 base from J, leaving 14 bases between. CDR3 bases: TGTGCCAGCAGTCTACCCATGGGGGCGAACACTGAAGCTTTCTTT. Translation gives CASSLPMGANTEAFF.

The genes are TRBV7-9 and TRBJ2-7; no clear D gene. V shed 1 base and J shed 6 bases, with 7 bases lying between them. CDR3 length equals 12 residues. Germline V gene data show CDR1 as SEHNR and CDR2 as FQNEAQ (reference sequence). CDR3 nucleotide sequence: TGTGCCAGCAGCTTAGGAGCGCCCGAGCAGTACTTC. Amino acid sequence: CASSLGAPEQYF.

This clone was recorded a few times. This chain uses TRBV7-9 with TRBJ1-2, with unresolved D. CDR3 length: 14 amino acids. CDR1 is SEHNR, CDR2 FQNEAQ, per germline (reference sequence). V lost 2 bases and J 9 bases, leaving 16 bases between the germline ends. For the CDR3, the DNA is TGTGCCAGCAGCTTACCCGGGGAGGTCGCGAGCTACACCTTC. Amino acid sequence: CASSLPGEVASYTF.

Written as DNA, the CDR3 is TGTGCCAGCAGCTGGACAGTTTCCTACGAGCAGTACTTC. Residues: CASSWTVSYEQYF. V usage is TRBV6-5 and J usage is TRBJ2-7, with D possibly TRBD1 on 6 matching bases. CDR3 length equals 13 residues. Germline values: CDR1 MNHEY, CDR2 SVGAGI. V shed 6 bases and J shed 1 base, with 10 bases lying between them.

This sequence joins TRBV30 and TRBJ2-1; TRBD1 is a possible D gene (6 bases). V was shortened by 3 bases and J by 8 bases, with 17 bases between the two germline ends. Germline V gene sequence: CDR1 GTSNPN, CDR2 SVGIG (reference sequence). The CDR3 length is 14 residues. The CDR3 reads CAWRQGPAGDEQFF. The CDR3 bases are TGTGCCTGGAGGCAGGGTCCAGCAGGGGATGAGCAGTTCTTC.

This chain uses TRBV11-3 with TRBJ2-1; TRBD2 matches at 13 bases. The CDR3 is 17 residues long. CDR1 is SGHNT, CDR2 YENEEA, per germline. V lost 5 bases and J lost 6; bases outside the gene matches: 10. The CDR3 DNA follows: TGTGCCAGCAGCCCTAGACTAGCGGGAGGACTCCGCAATGAGCAGTTCTTC. It is translated as CASSPRLAGGLRNEQFF.

The rearrangement joins TRBV12-5 to TRBJ2-7, with D perhaps TRBD2 (5 bases). This CDR3 spans 13 amino acids. Trimming took 6 bases from V and 4 from J, leaving 13 bases between them. The germline gives CDR1 LGHNT, CDR2 FRNRAP. Written as DNA, the CDR3 is TGTGCTAGTGGCAGCCGTGGAGGATACGAGCAGTACTTC. This encodes CASGSRGGYEQYF.

The gene calls are TRBV6-1 and TRBJ1-4; a weak D match, TRBD1 (6 bases). Germline V gene data show CDR1 as MNHNS and CDR2 as SASEGT. V gave up 0 bases and J gave up 7 bases, with 12 bases separating them. This CDR3 is built from 15 residues. In DNA, the CDR3 is TGTGCCAGCAGTGAAGCTGGCAGGGGTATTGAAAAACTGTTTTTT. Protein: CASSEAGRGIEKLFF.

The V and J genes are TRBV7-2 and TRBJ1-4; no clear D gene. The length of the CDR3 is 13 residues. V was clipped by 1 base and J by 13 bases, with 13 bases between them. CDR1 SGHTA and CDR2 FQGNSA come from the germline V gene. The chain's CDR3 is CASSLVDGRRLFF. As DNA, the CDR3 is TGTGCCAGCAGCTTAGTCGACGGGAGGAGACTGTTTTTT. The whole variable domain, filled in from reference TRBV7-2 and TRBJ1-4, reads GAGVSQSPSNKVTEKGKDVELRCDPISGHTALYWYRQSLGQGLEFLIYFQGNSAPDKSGLPSDRFSAERTGGSVSTLTIQRTQQEDSAVYLCASSLVDGRRLFFGSGTQLSVL.

The rearrangement links TRBV28 to TRBJ1-5; D remains ambiguous. Between the trimmed V and J ends, which lost 2 bases and 0 bases, there was a span of 11 bases. Looked up from germline, CDR1 is MDHEN and CDR2 is SYDVKM. CDR3 length: 16 amino acids. As DNA, the CDR3 is TGTGCCAGCAGTTTAGAGGCCTCTTATAGCAATCAGCCCCAGCATTTT. Amino acid sequence: CASSLEASYSNQPQHF.

The rearrangement links TRBV3-1 (or the pseudogene TRBV3-2) to TRBJ2-1; 8 bases are shared with TRBD2. This CDR3 is 15 amino acids long. J was trimmed by 5 bases and V by 4 bases; bases with no gene match: 7. Germline V lookup: CDR1 LGHDT, CDR2 YNNKEL (reference sequence). The CDR3: CASSLAGGRHNEQFF. As DNA, the CDR3 is TGTGCCAGCAGCCTCGCGGGGGGTAGACACAATGAGCAGTTCTTC.

The V gene is TRBV28, the J gene TRBJ1-5; TRBD1 matches 9 bases. The V gene end was trimmed by 4 bases and the J gene end by 4 bases; junction bases not matched to a gene: 2. Germline loops: CDR1 MDHEN, CDR2 SYDVKM. This CDR3 is 14 amino acids long. The CDR3 sequence is CASSWDRVNQPQHF. CDR3 nucleotide sequence: TGTGCCAGCAGTTGGGACAGGGTTAATCAGCCCCAGCATTTT.

The chain has TRBV5-5 and TRBJ1-1, with 7 bases identical to TRBD1. Germline V lookup: CDR1 SGHKS, CDR2 YYEKEE (reference sequence). Trimming removed 3 bases from V and 4 bases from J; junction bases left unmatched: 3. The CDR3 is made up of 13 amino acids. The CDR3 sequence is CASSSTGPTEAFF. CDR3 nucleotides: TGTGCCAGCAGCTCGACAGGGCCCACTGAAGCTTTCTTT.

The chain is built from TRBV19 and TRBJ2-3; TRBD2 matches at 9 bases. Per germline, CDR1 LNHDA and CDR2 SQIVND (reference sequence). The trim removed 9 bases at V and 6 bases at J, leaving 13 bases unmatched. The CDR3 length is 15 residues. The CDR3 loop reads CASRPVAGAGDTQYF. In nucleotides, the CDR3 is TGTGCCAGCCGCCCGGTAGCGGGGGCGGGGGATACGCAGTATTTT. The complete variable domain, with remaining parts taken from reference TRBV19 and TRBJ2-3, reads DGGITQSPKYLFRKEGQNVTLSCEQNLNHDAMYWYRQDPGQGLRLIYYSQIVNDFQKGDIAEGYSVSREKKESFPLTVTSAQKNPTAFYLCASRPVAGAGDTQYFGPGTRLTVL.

The V gene is TRBV7-9, the J gene TRBJ1-5; 10 bases map to TRBD1. There are 15 residues in the CDR3. The V segment lost 5 bases and the J segment 9 bases; nucleotides outside the gene matches: 10. The germline V gene has CDR1 SEHNR and CDR2 FQNEAQ (reference sequence). The CDR3 DNA reads as TGTGCCAGCAGCCCCACAGGACAGGGGGTAGGGCCCCAGCATTTT. Its protein is CASSPTGQGVGPQHF.